The following is a T cell receptor beta chain sequence with its context. The assay was immunoSEQ multiplex PCR, and TCRdb's table has in-frame clones only and misses some. This sample has over 100,000 clones; about 88% occur once, and the top ten carry around a sixth. This sample was included in a study of T cell responses to AZD1222 COVID-19 vaccine. This receptor was taken from an adult in good health. The material was peripheral blood, obtained on day 0 of AZD1222 vaccination.

CDR3 sequence: CASSPFPQGAKLFF. CDR3 nucleotides: TGTGCCAGCAGCCCATTTCCGCAGGGTGCAAAACTGTTTTTT. The chain recombines TRBV11-3 with TRBJ1-4, with D maybe TRBD1 (5 bases). CDR1 SGHNT and CDR2 YENEEA come from the germline V gene. The CDR3 runs to 14 residues. The V end lost 5 bases, the J end lost 10 bases, and 17 bases lay between the germline ends.